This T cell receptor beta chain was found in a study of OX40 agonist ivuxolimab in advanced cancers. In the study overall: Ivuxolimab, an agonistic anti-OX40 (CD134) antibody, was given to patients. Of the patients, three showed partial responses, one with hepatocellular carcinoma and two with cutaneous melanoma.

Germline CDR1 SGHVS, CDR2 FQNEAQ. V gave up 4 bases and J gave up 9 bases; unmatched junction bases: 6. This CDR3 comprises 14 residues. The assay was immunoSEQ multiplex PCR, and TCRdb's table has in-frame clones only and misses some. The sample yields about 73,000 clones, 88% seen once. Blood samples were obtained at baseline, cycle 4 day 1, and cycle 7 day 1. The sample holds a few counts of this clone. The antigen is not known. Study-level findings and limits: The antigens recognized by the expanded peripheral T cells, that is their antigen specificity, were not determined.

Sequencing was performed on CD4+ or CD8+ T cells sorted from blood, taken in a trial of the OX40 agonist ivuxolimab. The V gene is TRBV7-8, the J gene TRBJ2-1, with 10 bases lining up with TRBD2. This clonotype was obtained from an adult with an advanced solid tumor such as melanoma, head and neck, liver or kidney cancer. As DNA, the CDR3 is TGTGCCAGCAGCTCTAAGCGGGGGGGCGGTGAGCAGTTCTTC. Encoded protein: CASSSKRGGGEQFF.